This T cell receptor (beta chain) was recovered during a study of blood T cells in healthy people across ages. It was with a sample-barcoded 5' primer and a J-beta primer mix that a second PCR of about 6 to 12 cycles was run. Each cDNA molecule, via a template-switch adaptor with 12 random nucleotides, was tagged. TCRdb passed the 5' RACE reads through MiXCR, listing each CDR3 protein once. The sample includes about 780,000 distinct CDR3 sequences, around 45% of them seen just once. Germline V gene data show CDR1 as SQVTM and CDR2 as ANQGSEA. V lost 0 bases and J lost 4; bases outside the gene matches: 5. The CDR3 consists of 15 residues.

The sequencing input was blood. The J gene is TRBJ2-3, the V gene TRBV29-1; 9 nucleotides match TRBD2. This clonotype originated in a man aged 80 or over in good health. The DNA for the CDR3 is TGCAGCGTTGAAGATCGCGGGAGGGCCCCAGATACGCAGTATTTT. Protein: CSVEDRGRAPDTQYF.